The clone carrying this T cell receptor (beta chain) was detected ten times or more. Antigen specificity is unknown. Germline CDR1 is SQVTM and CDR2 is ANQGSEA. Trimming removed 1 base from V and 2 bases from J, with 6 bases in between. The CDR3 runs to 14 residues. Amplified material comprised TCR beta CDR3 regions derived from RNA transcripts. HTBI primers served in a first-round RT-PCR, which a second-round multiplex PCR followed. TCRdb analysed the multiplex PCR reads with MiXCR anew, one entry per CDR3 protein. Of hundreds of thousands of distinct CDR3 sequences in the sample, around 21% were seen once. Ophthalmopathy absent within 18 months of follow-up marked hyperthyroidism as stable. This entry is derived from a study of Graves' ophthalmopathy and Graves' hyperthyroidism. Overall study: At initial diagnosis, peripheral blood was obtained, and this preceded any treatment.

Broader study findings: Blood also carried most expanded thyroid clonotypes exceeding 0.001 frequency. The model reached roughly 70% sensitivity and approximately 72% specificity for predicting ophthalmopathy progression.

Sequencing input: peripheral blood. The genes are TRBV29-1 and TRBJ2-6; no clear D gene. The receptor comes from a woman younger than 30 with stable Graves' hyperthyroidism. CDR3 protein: CSVEGGPGANVLTF. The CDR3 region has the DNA TGCAGCGTTGAAGGTGGCCCTGGGGCCAACGTCCTGACTTTC.